The 14 T cell receptor beta chains reported below all come from one sample, sequenced in a study of blood T cell repertoires in COVID-19. Assay used: immunoSEQ multiplex PCR; TCRdb lists only in-frame clones, some missing. The sample shows under 200,000 clones, approximately 86% of them seen only once. The source material was peripheral blood. These receptors originate from a woman older than 75 with COVID-19, enrolled during active disease.

The chain has TRBV6-5 and TRBJ1-1; D ambiguous. V shed 0 bases and J shed 1 base, with 6 bases lying between them. The CDR3 has 14 residues. The germline V gene has CDR1 MNHEY and CDR2 SVGAGI. CDR3 bases: TGTGCCAGCAGTTACTCGACACAGAACACTGAAGCTTTCTTT. Translating it yields CASSYSTQNTEAFF.

This chain uses TRBV6-1 with TRBJ1-2; 7 bases match TRBD1. With V trimmed by 4 bases and J by 3 bases, 11 bases remained unmatched. Germline CDR1 reads MNHNS; CDR2 reads SASEGT. The CDR3 loop spans 16 amino acids. CDR3 DNA: TGTGCCAGCAGTGCCTCCGCGACAGGGAAGTACTATGGCTACACCTTC. Its translation: CASSASATGKYYGYTF.

This clone was seen just once. The rearrangement uses TRBV3-1 (or the pseudogene TRBV3-2) and TRBJ1-1; 7 bases map to TRBD1. With 5 bases clipped from V and 5 bases from J, the junction kept 5 bases outside the gene matches. The CDR3 totals 13 residues. Per germline, CDR1 LGHDT and CDR2 YNNKEL (reference sequence). The CDR3: CASSDRVRTEAFF. CDR3 nucleotides: TGTGCCAGCAGCGACAGGGTTCGAACTGAAGCTTTCTTT.

The J gene is TRBJ2-5, the V gene TRBV9, with D maybe TRBD1 (6 bases). The CDR3 is made up of 14 amino acids. The ends were cut back, 3 bases at V and 0 bases at J, with 9 bases in the middle. Germline V CDR1 and CDR2: SGDLS, YYNGEE. CDR3 nucleotides: TGTGCCAGCAGCGCGAGGACAGACCAAGAGACCCAGTACTTC. As protein: CASSARTDQETQYF.

V and J are TRBV18 and TRBJ1-1; 7 bases match TRBD1. Germline CDR1 KGHSH, CDR2 LQKENI. CDR3 length: 16 residues. V lost 4 bases, J lost 0 bases, and 8 bases stayed unmatched. The CDR3 reads CASSRNRGGMNTEAFF. Here the CDR3 DNA reads TGTGCCAGCTCACGCAACAGGGGCGGGATGAACACTGAAGCTTTCTTT.

This clone occurred a few times. This chain connects TRBV11-2 to TRBJ1-6; 8 bases are shared with TRBD1. V dropped 0 bases and J dropped 7; count of bases not matched to a gene: 5. The CDR3 has 16 residues. Germline assignment: CDR1 SGHAT and CDR2 FQNNGV. The CDR3 reads CASSLESGQGNSPLHF. As DNA, the CDR3 is TGTGCCAGCAGCTTAGAGTCCGGACAGGGAAATTCACCCCTCCACTTT.

This clone came up once. The chain uses TRBV6-5 and TRBJ1-1, with D possibly being TRBD1 (5 bases). CDR1 is MNHEY, CDR2 SVGAGI, per germline. This CDR3 comprises 15 residues. Deletions cut 7 bases from V and 6 bases from J, with 21 bases between. CDR3 nucleotide sequence: TGTGCCAGCAACCCCGACGGGACTCCATCCTCTGAAGCTTTCTTT. The encoded protein is CASNPDGTPSSEAFF.

The gene calls are TRBV7-9 and TRBJ2-1; 11 bases align to TRBD2. CDR3 length equals 18 residues. Germline V gene lookup returns CDR1 SEHNR and CDR2 FQNEAQ (reference sequence). With 7 bases clipped from V and 4 bases from J, the junction kept 15 bases outside the gene matches. CDR3 sequence (DNA): TGTGCCAGCACTGGAATAGCGGGGGGGCGCCCCCGGTACAATGAGCAGTTCTTC. This translates into CASTGIAGGRPRYNEQFF. The variable domain in full, with the rest retrieved from reference TRBV7-9 and TRBJ2-1, is DTGVSQNPRHKITKRGQNVTFRCDPISEHNRLYWYRQTLGQGPEFLTYFQNEAQLEKSRLLSDRFSAERPKGSFSTLEIQRTEQGDSAMYLCASTGIAGGRPRYNEQFFGPGTRLTVL.

The J gene is TRBJ2-7, the V gene TRBV6-5, with TRBD2 identical over 7 bases. V lost 7 bases, J lost 7 bases, and 13 bases stayed unmatched. This CDR3 region has 14 residues. Germline-derived CDR1 and CDR2 are MNHEY and SVGAGI. Here the CDR3 DNA reads TGTGCCAGCAACACCGGGGGAGGGGAAAGGGAGCAGTACTTC. It translates to CASNTGGGEREQYF.

The V gene is TRBV3-1 (or the pseudogene TRBV3-2), the J gene TRBJ2-7, with D unclear. In germline, CDR1 is LGHDT, CDR2 YNNKEL (reference sequence). The CDR3 loop spans 15 amino acids. V gave up 1 base and J gave up 3 bases, with 13 bases separating them. For the CDR3, the DNA is TGTGCCAGCAGCCAAGGACTCAGCACTATCTACGAGCAGTACTTC. Residues: CASSQGLSTIYEQYF.

This chain joins TRBV10-3 and TRBJ1-5, with D possibly being TRBD1 (6 bases). Germline V lookup: CDR1 ENHRY, CDR2 SYGVKD. There are 14 residues in the CDR3. V gave up 0 bases and J gave up 7 bases, with 10 bases separating them. The CDR3: CAISESFRGQPQHF. CDR3 sequence (DNA): TGTGCCATCAGTGAGTCCTTTAGGGGGCAGCCCCAGCATTTT.

The gene calls are TRBV4-2 and TRBJ1-1; 7 positions agree with TRBD1. V shed 2 bases, J shed 3 bases, and the junction held 6 bases outside the gene matches. The length of the CDR3 is 15 residues. From germline, CDR1 is LGHNA and CDR2 YNFKEQ. The CDR3 sequence is CASSQHTGVDTEAFF. The CDR3 region has the DNA TGTGCCAGCAGCCAACATACAGGGGTGGACACTGAAGCTTTCTTT.

This sequence joins TRBV4-2 and TRBJ1-6; D is unresolved. Germline lookup yields CDR1 LGHNA and CDR2 YNFKEQ. This CDR3 contains 15 residues. V was cut by 0 bases and J by 9 bases, with 12 bases left in between. CDR3 coding DNA: TGTGCCAGCAGCCAAGATGGAGGATCTAGTTCACCCCTCCACTTT. Its protein is CASSQDGGSSSPLHF.

The J gene is TRBJ1-5, the V gene TRBV4-1; D is unresolved. V was shortened by 4 bases and J by 2 bases, with 12 bases between the two germline ends. Germline CDR1 and CDR2: MGHRA and YSYEKL. This CDR3 has 15 amino acids. CDR3 sequence (DNA): TGCGCCAGCAGCCTTCTAGGGAGCGGCAATCAGCCCCAGCATTTT. Protein sequence: CASSLLGSGNQPQHF.